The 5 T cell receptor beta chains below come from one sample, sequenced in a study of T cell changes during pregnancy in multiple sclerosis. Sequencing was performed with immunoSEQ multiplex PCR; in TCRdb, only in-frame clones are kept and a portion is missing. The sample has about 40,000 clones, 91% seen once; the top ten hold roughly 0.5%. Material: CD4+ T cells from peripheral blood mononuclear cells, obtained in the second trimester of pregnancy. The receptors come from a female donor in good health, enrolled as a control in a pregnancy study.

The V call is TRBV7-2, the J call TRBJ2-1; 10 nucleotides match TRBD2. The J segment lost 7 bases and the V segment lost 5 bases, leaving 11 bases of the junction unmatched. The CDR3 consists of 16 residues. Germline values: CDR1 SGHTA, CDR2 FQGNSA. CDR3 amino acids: CASSAPGLAETNEQFF. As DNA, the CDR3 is TGTGCCAGCAGCGCACCCGGACTAGCGGAGACTAATGAGCAGTTCTTC. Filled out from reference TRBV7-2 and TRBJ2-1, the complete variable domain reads GAGVSQSPSNKVTEKGKDVELRCDPISGHTALYWYRQSLGQGLEFLIYFQGNSAPDKSGLPSDRFSAERTGGSVSTLTIQRTQQEDSAVYLCASSAPGLAETNEQFFGPGTRLTVL.

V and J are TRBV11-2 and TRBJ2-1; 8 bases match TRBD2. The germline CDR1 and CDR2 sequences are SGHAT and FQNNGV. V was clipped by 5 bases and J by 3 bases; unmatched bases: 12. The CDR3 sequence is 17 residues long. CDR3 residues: CASSARGGGVYYNEQFF. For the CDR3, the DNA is TGTGCCAGCAGCGCCCGGGGGGGCGGGGTATACTACAATGAGCAGTTCTTC.

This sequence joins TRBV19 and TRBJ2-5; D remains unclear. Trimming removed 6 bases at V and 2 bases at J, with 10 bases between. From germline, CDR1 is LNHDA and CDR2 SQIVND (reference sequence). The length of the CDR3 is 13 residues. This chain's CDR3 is CASSQSLQETQYF. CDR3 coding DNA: TGTGCCAGTAGCCAAAGTCTACAAGAGACCCAGTACTTC. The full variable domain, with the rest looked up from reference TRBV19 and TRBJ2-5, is DGGITQSPKYLFRKEGQNVTLSCEQNLNHDAMYWYRQDPGQGLRLIYYSQIVNDFQKGDIAEGYSVSREKKESFPLTVTSAQKNPTAFYLCASSQSLQETQYFGPGTRLLVL.

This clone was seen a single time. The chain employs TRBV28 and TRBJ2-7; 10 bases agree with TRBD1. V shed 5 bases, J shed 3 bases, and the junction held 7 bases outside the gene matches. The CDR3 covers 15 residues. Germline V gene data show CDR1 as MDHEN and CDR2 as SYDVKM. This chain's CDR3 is CASSPRTGGFYEQYF. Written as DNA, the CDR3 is TGTGCCAGCAGTCCTAGGACAGGGGGTTTCTACGAGCAGTACTTC.

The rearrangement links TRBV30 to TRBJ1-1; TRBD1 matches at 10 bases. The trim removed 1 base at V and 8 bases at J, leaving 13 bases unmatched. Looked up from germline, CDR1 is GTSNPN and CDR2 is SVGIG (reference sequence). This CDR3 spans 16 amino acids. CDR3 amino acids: CAWSAPGTGVFREAFF. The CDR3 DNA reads TGTGCCTGGAGTGCACCCGGGACAGGGGTTTTTCGGGAAGCTTTCTTT.